This T cell receptor (beta chain) was observed in a study of blood T cell repertoires in COVID-19. TCRdb keeps only in-frame clones here, not all; method: immunoSEQ multiplex PCR. The table includes 330,000 or so clones, roughly 90% detected once. This clonotype was obtained from a woman aged 55-70 years with COVID-19, enrolled during active disease. Material for sequencing was peripheral blood.

The CDR3: CAIGTGPQETQYF. CDR3 DNA sequence: TGTGCCATAGGGACAGGGCCCCAAGAGACCCAGTACTTC. The rearrangement links TRBV6-6 to TRBJ2-5; 9 bases fit TRBD1. The trim removed 10 bases at V and 1 base at J, leaving 4 bases unmatched. Germline V lookup: CDR1 MNHNY, CDR2 SVGAGI (reference sequence). This CDR3 comprises 13 residues.